This TCR beta chain derives from a study of control samples from healthy donors and cancer patients. In its sample, this clone was seen a few times. The CDR3 is 15 amino acids. Trimming took 3 bases from V and 4 from J, leaving 16 bases between them. Germline CDR1 reads DFQATT; CDR2 reads SNEGSKA (reference sequence). TCRdb's table, derived via immunoSEQ multiplex PCR, lists solely in-frame clones and lacks some. The profile shows more than 95,000 clones, roughly four fifths of them singletons. Sequences were obtained from blood. The source of this sequence is a woman aged 45-65 years in good health. The rearrangement joins TRBV20-1 to TRBJ2-1, with a possible D match to TRBD2 (6 bases). The CDR3 sequence is CSASPSGRSYNEQFF. In nucleotides, the CDR3 is TGCAGTGCTAGTCCCAGCGGGCGGAGTTACAATGAGCAGTTCTTC.